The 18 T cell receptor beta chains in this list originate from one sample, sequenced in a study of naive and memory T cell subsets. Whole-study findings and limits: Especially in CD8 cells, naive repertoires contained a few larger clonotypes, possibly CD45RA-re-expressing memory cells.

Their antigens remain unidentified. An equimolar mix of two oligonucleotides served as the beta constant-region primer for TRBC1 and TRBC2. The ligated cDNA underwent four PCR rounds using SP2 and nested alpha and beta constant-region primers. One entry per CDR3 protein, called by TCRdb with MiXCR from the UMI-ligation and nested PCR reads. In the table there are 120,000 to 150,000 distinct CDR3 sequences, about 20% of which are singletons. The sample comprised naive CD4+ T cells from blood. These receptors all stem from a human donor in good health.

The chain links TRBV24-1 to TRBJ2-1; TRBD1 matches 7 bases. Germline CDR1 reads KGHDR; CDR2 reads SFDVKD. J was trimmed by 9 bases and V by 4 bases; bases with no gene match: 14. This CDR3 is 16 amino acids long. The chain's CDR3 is CATSESKPDRKGEQFF. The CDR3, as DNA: TGTGCCACCAGTGAATCTAAACCGGACAGGAAGGGTGAGCAGTTCTTC.

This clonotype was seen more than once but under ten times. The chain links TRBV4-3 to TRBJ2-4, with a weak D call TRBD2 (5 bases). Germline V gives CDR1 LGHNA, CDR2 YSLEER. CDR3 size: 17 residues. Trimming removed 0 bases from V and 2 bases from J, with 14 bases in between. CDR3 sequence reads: CASSQDLARVTKNIQYF. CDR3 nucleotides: TGCGCCAGCAGCCAAGATTTAGCGAGGGTAACCAAAAACATTCAGTACTTC.

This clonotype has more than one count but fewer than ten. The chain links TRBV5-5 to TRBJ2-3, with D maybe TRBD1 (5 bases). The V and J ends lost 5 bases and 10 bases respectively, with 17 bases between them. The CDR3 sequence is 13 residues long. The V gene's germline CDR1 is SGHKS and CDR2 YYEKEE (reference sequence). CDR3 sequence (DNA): TGTGCCAGCAGTTCCGAAAGACAGTATTCGCAGTATTTT. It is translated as CASSSERQYSQYF.

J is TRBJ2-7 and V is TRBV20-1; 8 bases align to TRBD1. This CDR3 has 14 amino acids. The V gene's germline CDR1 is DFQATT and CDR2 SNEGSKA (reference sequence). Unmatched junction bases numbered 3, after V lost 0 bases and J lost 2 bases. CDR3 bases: TGCAGTGCTAGAGATTCACAGGGGGCCTACGAGCAGTACTTC. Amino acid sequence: CSARDSQGAYEQYF.

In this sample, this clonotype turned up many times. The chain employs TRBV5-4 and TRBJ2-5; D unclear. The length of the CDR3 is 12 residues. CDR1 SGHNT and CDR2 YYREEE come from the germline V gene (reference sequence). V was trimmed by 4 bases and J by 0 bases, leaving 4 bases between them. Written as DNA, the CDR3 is TGTGCCAGCAGCCGTAACCAAGAGACCCAGTACTTC. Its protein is CASSRNQETQYF.

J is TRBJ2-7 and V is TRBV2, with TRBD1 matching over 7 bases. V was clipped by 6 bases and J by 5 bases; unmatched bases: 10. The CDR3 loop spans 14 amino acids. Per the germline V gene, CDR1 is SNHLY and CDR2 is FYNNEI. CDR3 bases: TGTGCCAGCAGAAGGGACAGAGGAAACGACGAGCAGTACTTC. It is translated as CASRRDRGNDEQYF. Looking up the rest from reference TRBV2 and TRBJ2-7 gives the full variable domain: EPEVTQTPSHQVTQMGQEVILRCVPISNHLYFYWYRQILGQKVEFLVSFYNNEISEKSEIFDDQFSVERPDGSNFTLKIRSTKLEDSAMYFCASRRDRGNDEQYFGPGTRLTVT.

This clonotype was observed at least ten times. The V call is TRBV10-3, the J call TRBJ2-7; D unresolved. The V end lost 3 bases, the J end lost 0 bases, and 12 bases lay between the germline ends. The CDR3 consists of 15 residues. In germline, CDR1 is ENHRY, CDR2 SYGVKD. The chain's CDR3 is CAISDQAIVSYEQYF. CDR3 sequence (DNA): TGTGCCATCAGTGACCAGGCGATAGTCTCCTACGAGCAGTACTTC.

The CDR3 reads CSVGHRASYEQYF. In nucleotides, the CDR3 is TGCAGCGTTGGTCACCGGGCGTCCTACGAGCAGTACTTC. The chain combines TRBV29-1 with TRBJ2-7; D remains unclear. V was clipped by 4 bases and J by 1 base, with 11 bases between them. There are 13 residues in the CDR3. CDR1 and CDR2 from the germline V gene are SQVTM and ANQGSEA.

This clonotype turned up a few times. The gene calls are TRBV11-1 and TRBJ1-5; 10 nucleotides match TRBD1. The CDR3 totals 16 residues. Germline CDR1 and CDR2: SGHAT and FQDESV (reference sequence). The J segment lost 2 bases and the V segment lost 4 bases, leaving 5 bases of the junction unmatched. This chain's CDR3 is CASSSGQGLRNQPQHF. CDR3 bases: TGTGCCAGCAGCTCGGGACAGGGGTTGCGCAATCAGCCCCAGCATTTT.

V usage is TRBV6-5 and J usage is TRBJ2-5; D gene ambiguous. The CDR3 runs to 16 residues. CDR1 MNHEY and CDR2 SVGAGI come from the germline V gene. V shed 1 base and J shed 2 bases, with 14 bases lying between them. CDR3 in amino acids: CASSYLEGSWQETQYF. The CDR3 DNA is TGTGCCAGCAGTTACTTGGAAGGCTCATGGCAAGAGACCCAGTACTTC.

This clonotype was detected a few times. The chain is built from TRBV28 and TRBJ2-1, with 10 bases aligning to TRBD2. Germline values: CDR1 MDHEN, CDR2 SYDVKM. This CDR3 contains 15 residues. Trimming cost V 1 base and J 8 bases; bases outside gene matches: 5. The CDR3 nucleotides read TGTGCCAGCAGTTTATTTCTAGCGGGAGCCGATGAGCAGTTCTTC. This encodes CASSLFLAGADEQFF.

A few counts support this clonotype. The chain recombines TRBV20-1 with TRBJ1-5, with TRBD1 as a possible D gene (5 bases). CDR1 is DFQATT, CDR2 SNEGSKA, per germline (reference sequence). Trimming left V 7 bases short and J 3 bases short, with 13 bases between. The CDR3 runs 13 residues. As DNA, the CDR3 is TGCAGTGTAGTTTGGGGCAACAATCAGCCCCAGCATTTT. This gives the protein CSVVWGNNQPQHF.

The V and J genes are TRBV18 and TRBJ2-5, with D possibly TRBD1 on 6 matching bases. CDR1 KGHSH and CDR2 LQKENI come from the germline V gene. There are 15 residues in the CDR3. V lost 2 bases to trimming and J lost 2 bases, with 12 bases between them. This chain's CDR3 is CASSPYGQIQETQYF. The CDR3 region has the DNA TGTGCCAGCTCACCATATGGACAGATACAAGAGACCCAGTACTTC.

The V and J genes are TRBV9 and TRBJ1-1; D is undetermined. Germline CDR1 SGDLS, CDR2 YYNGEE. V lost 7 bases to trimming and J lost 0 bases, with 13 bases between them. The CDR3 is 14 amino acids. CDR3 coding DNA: TGTGCCAGCGGGAAGCGGCCTATGAACACTGAAGCTTTCTTT. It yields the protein CASGKRPMNTEAFF.

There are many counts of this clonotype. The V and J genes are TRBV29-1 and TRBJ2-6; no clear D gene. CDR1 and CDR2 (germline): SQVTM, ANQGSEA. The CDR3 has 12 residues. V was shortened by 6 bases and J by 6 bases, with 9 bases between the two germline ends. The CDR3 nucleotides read TGCAGCGTCGAGAACCCGGCCAACGTCCTGACTTTC. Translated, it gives CSVENPANVLTF.

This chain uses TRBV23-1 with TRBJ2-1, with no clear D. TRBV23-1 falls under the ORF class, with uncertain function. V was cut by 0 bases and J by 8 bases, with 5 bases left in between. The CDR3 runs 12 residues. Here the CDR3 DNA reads TGCGCCAGCAGTCAATCTTGGGATGAGCAGTTCTTC. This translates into CASSQSWDEQFF.

CDR3 DNA sequence: TGTGCCAGCATTCCCACAGGGGGCGCTTCTAAAGCTTTCTTT. This encodes CASIPTGGASKAFF. V is TRBV12-3 or TRBV12-4 and J is TRBJ1-1; TRBD1 matches at 9 bases. The CDR3 has 14 residues. The V gene end was trimmed by 7 bases and the J gene end by 9 bases; junction bases not matched to a gene: 12.

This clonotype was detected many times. CDR3 bases: TGCGCCAGCAGTGAGAACGGACGGAGGAATTTCAATCAGCCCCAGCATTTT. Translating gives CASSENGRRNFNQPQHF. This sequence joins TRBV10-2 and TRBJ1-5, with D unclear. The CDR3 is made up of 17 amino acids. The V gene lost 2 bases and the J gene lost 3 bases, with 17 bases spanning the gap. CDR1 is WSHSY and CDR2 is SAAADI in the germline V gene.